The 24 T cell receptor beta chains below come from one sample, sequenced in a study of blood T cell repertoires in COVID-19. The protocol was immunoSEQ multiplex PCR, while the TCRdb copy is restricted to in-frame clones and leaves out a portion. The table shows around 70,000 clones, with 75% to 80% occurring only once. The sequencing input was peripheral blood. The receptors were sampled from a human donor in a cohort sampled during active COVID-19.

The rearrangement links TRBV7-8 to TRBJ1-1; 9 bases fit TRBD1. Germline loops: CDR1 SGHVS, CDR2 FQNEAQ. The CDR3 runs 14 residues. Trimming cost V 4 bases and J 6 bases; bases outside gene matches: 6. The CDR3 loop is CASSSRTGDAEAFF. Here the CDR3 DNA reads TGTGCCAGCAGCTCCCGGACAGGGGACGCTGAAGCTTTCTTT.

This clone was seen just once. The CDR3 loop is CASSSPRYDTQYF. CDR3 in DNA: TGTGCCAGCAGTTCTCCCCGCTATGATACGCAGTATTTT. The V call is TRBV27, the J call TRBJ2-3; D gene ambiguous. Trimming cost V 4 bases and J 6 bases, with 11 bases left between them. CDR3 length: 13 residues. Germline values: CDR1 MNHEY, CDR2 SMNVEV (reference sequence).

This rearrangement joins TRBV9 to TRBJ1-4; no definite D call. This CDR3 has 16 residues. Germline lookup yields CDR1 SGDLS and CDR2 YYNGEE. Trimming shortened V by 0 bases and J by 4 bases, and 13 bases separated the two germline ends. CDR3 sequence (DNA): TGTGCCAGCAGCGTAGCCCAGTGGTCAATTAATGAAAAACTGTTTTTT. Translation: CASSVAQWSINEKLFF.

The chain carries TRBV3-1 (or the pseudogene TRBV3-2) and TRBJ1-1; weak D call: TRBD1 (6 bases). V was cut by 0 bases and J by 4 bases, with 12 bases left in between. Germline CDR1 LGHDT, CDR2 YNNKEL (reference sequence). The CDR3 is made up of 15 amino acids. CDR3 sequence: CASSQEGGGSTEAFF. The DNA for the CDR3 is TGTGCCAGCAGCCAAGAAGGGGGGGGGTCCACTGAAGCTTTCTTT.

The rearrangement links TRBV19 to TRBJ1-2, with D unclear. V dropped 0 bases and J dropped 3 bases, with 17 bases sitting between them. This CDR3 has 17 amino acids. Germline CDR1 and CDR2: LNHDA and SQIVND (reference sequence). The CDR3 DNA is TGTGCCAGTAGTATAGACGGGAACAGCGGGCCTGACTATGGCTACACCTTC. Protein sequence: CASSIDGNSGPDYGYTF.

The rearrangement uses TRBV5-1 and TRBJ2-7; 10 bases are shared with TRBD1. Germline V gene sequence: CDR1 SGHRS, CDR2 YFSETQ. J was trimmed by 5 bases and V by 6 bases; bases with no gene match: 14. The CDR3 totals 16 residues. This CDR3 reads CASTITPGTGVNEQYF. Here the CDR3 DNA reads TGCGCCAGCACCATCACCCCCGGGACAGGGGTCAACGAGCAGTACTTC.

The chain carries TRBV27 and TRBJ2-7; 7 bases match TRBD1. CDR1 is MNHEY, CDR2 SMNVEV, per germline (reference sequence). The CDR3 loop spans 14 amino acids. Trimming took 2 bases from V and 3 from J; bases not matched to a gene: 4. CDR3 in DNA: TGTGCCAGCAGTTTAGGGACAGTGAACTACGAGCAGTACTTC. Encoded protein: CASSLGTVNYEQYF.

The chain is built from TRBV30 and TRBJ1-6, with D tentatively TRBD1 (5 bases). This CDR3 has 13 amino acids. The germline V and J ends were trimmed by 4 bases and 5 bases, with 9 bases remaining between them. Germline V CDR1 and CDR2: GTSNPN, SVGIG (reference sequence). CDR3 region: CAWMGRNNSPLHF. The CDR3 DNA reads as TGTGCCTGGATGGGGCGGAATAATTCACCCCTCCACTTT.

CDR3 coding DNA: TGCGCCAGCAGCTGGGGGGGACAAGAGACCCAGTACTTC. Its protein product is CASSWGGQETQYF. The chain carries TRBV5-1 and TRBJ2-5; 7 bases fit TRBD2. The CDR3 covers 13 residues. The germline V gene has CDR1 SGHRS and CDR2 YFSETQ. J gave up 2 bases and V 3 bases, and 1 base lay outside the gene matches.

The chain uses TRBV5-6 and TRBJ2-1; unclear D gene. Germline CDR1 and CDR2: SGHDT and YYEEEE. The CDR3 has 16 amino acids. Between the trimmed V and J ends, which lost 4 bases and 0 bases, there was a span of 14 bases. CDR3 sequence reads: CASSVKLRSSYNEQFF. As DNA, the CDR3 is TGTGCCAGCAGCGTGAAACTAAGAAGCTCCTACAATGAGCAGTTCTTC.

This chain joins TRBV11-1 and TRBJ2-5, with TRBD2 matching over 7 bases. Germline V gene sequence: CDR1 SGHAT, CDR2 FQDESV (reference sequence). CDR3 length: 14 amino acids. Trimming cost V 5 bases and J 1 base; bases outside gene matches: 4. Written as DNA, the CDR3 is TGTGCCAGCAGCCCCGGACTAGGCCAAGAGACCCAGTACTTC. Amino acid sequence: CASSPGLGQETQYF.

This sequence joins TRBV4-1 and TRBJ1-2; unclear D gene. With 2 bases removed from V and 6 bases from J, the gap between germline ends came to 13 bases. Germline V gene sequence: CDR1 MGHRA, CDR2 YSYEKL. The CDR3 runs to 14 residues. CDR3 residues: CASSQPDRLDGYTF. CDR3 nucleotides: TGCGCCAGCAGCCAACCTGATAGATTGGATGGCTACACCTTC.

The chain carries TRBV6-5 and TRBJ2-6, with D possibly matching TRBD1 (7 bases). The CDR3 spans 15 residues. Trimming removed 6 bases at V and 4 bases at J, with 13 bases between. The germline V gene encodes CDR1 MNHEY and CDR2 SVGAGI. The CDR3 bases are TGTGCCAGCAGATCAGGGGGGTCGGGGGCCAACGTCCTGACTTTC. Translated: CASRSGGSGANVLTF.

The chain links TRBV10-1 to TRBJ2-6; 7 bases line up with TRBD1. The germline gives CDR1 WNHNN, CDR2 SYGVQD (reference sequence). This CDR3 is 15 amino acids long. Trimming removed 3 bases from V and 2 bases from J; junction bases left unmatched: 1. The DNA for the CDR3 is TGCGCCAGCAGTGACGGGACAGCTGGGGCCAACGTCCTGACTTTC. Encoded protein: CASSDGTAGANVLTF.

This clone has only a few counts. This chain links TRBV6-5 with TRBJ1-5, with D possibly matching TRBD1 (6 bases). Germline V gene lookup returns CDR1 MNHEY and CDR2 SVGAGI. V was cut by 5 bases and J by 6 bases, with 17 bases left in between. There are 15 residues in the CDR3. The CDR3 region is CASSKWDTMGQPQHF. As DNA, the CDR3 is TGTGCCAGCAGTAAATGGGACACGATGGGTCAGCCCCAGCATTTT.

The gene calls are TRBV7-9 and TRBJ2-2; D is ambiguous. V was trimmed by 2 bases and J by 6 bases, leaving 13 bases between them. The germline gives CDR1 SEHNR, CDR2 FQNEAQ (reference sequence). The CDR3 is 15 amino acids. Here the CDR3 DNA reads TGTGCCAGCAGCTTAAGCCCCAAGGCGGCCGGGGAGCTGTTTTTT. Amino acids: CASSLSPKAAGELFF.

This chain uses TRBV6-5 with TRBJ1-4, with 8 bases matching TRBD1. Germline V gives CDR1 MNHEY, CDR2 SVGAGI. J lost 7 bases, V lost 7 bases, and 8 bases had no gene match. The CDR3 contains 14 residues. The CDR3 is CASTGGRVSEKLFF. The CDR3 DNA follows: TGTGCCAGCACAGGGGGCAGGGTTAGTGAAAAACTGTTTTTT.

The chain links TRBV19 to TRBJ1-2, with D unresolved. Germline V gives CDR1 LNHDA, CDR2 SQIVND (reference sequence). The CDR3 runs to 11 residues. V lost 8 bases and J lost 10, with 14 bases in between. The CDR3 nucleotides are TGTGCCAGTTTCACCTACAGTGACTACACCTTC. The encoded protein is CASFTYSDYTF.

This clone was picked up a small number of times. The chain combines TRBV6-2 or TRBV6-3 with TRBJ2-7; D remains ambiguous. This CDR3 is built from 15 residues. The germline gives CDR1 MNHEY, CDR2 SVGEGT. V lost 2 bases and J 0 bases, leaving 11 bases between the germline ends. The CDR3 nucleotides are TGTGCCAGCAGTTACACCCAGATTCGCTCCTACGAGCAGTACTTC. Translation gives CASSYTQIRSYEQYF.

The rearrangement uses TRBV4-2 and TRBJ2-6, with D unclear. This CDR3 spans 16 amino acids. Germline CDR1 LGHNA, CDR2 YNFKEQ. Deletions cut 0 bases from V and 0 bases from J, with 6 bases between. As DNA, the CDR3 is TGTGCCAGCAGCCAAGATCCCCACTCTGGGGCCAACGTCCTGACTTTC. Encoded protein: CASSQDPHSGANVLTF.

V gene TRBV11-2 combines with J gene TRBJ2-7, with 9 bases aligning to TRBD2. The CDR3 extends over 13 amino acids. Germline V lookup: CDR1 SGHAT, CDR2 FQNNGV. V was pared by 3 bases and J by 6 bases, with 3 bases of the junction left unmatched. The CDR3 sequence is CASSLGLAGEQYF. The CDR3 DNA reads TGTGCCAGCAGCTTGGGACTAGCCGGCGAGCAGTACTTC.

The chain couples TRBV6-6 to TRBJ2-7; D gene ambiguous. CDR1 and CDR2 from the germline V gene are MNHNY and SVGAGI (reference sequence). This CDR3 has 15 amino acids. V was clipped by 3 bases and J by 1 base, with 13 bases between them. The CDR3 reads CASSYPTLGSYEQYF. The CDR3 DNA sequence: TGTGCCAGCAGTTATCCGACCCTCGGGTCCTACGAGCAGTACTTC.

The chain uses TRBV30 and TRBJ1-5; perhaps TRBD1 as D (5 bases). The CDR3 consists of 14 residues. V was pared by 1 base and J by 2 bases, with 9 bases between. Germline lookup yields CDR1 GTSNPN and CDR2 SVGIG (reference sequence). The CDR3 DNA reads as TGTGCCTGGAGTGCCGACAGACGCAATCAGCCCCAGCATTTT. The encoded protein is CAWSADRRNQPQHF.

The chain joins TRBV5-4 to TRBJ2-5; TRBD2 aligns across 7 bases. The trim removed 0 bases at V and 1 base at J, leaving 6 bases unmatched. This CDR3 contains 16 residues. Germline assignment: CDR1 SGHNT and CDR2 YYREEE (reference sequence). The CDR3 DNA reads TGTGCCAGCAGCTTGGCCCGGGGGGAGGTCCAAGAGACCCAGTACTTC. Its translation: CASSLARGEVQETQYF.